The 19 T cell receptor beta chains given below trace back to one sample, sequenced in a study of blood T cells in healthy people across ages. A J-beta primer mix and a sample-barcoded 5' primer were used in a second PCR of about 7 to 11 cycles. One entry per CDR3 protein, called by TCRdb with MiXCR from the 5' RACE reads. Of 380,000 or so distinct CDR3 sequences listed, over 45% are singletons. Sequenced material: blood. These receptors all stem from a man aged 55 to 70 in good health.

The table lists this clonotype with a count of one. The genes are TRBV7-2 and TRBJ2-7; a possible D gene is TRBD2 (6 bases). The CDR3 spans 16 residues. Germline V lookup: CDR1 SGHTA, CDR2 FQGNSA. With 0 bases removed from V and 7 bases from J, the gap between germline ends came to 19 bases. The CDR3 coding sequence is TGTGCCAGCAGCTTAGCGGGCGGGACCCTGAACAATGAGCAGTACTTC. It yields the protein CASSLAGGTLNNEQYF.

This clonotype was seen at least ten times. The V call is TRBV27, the J call TRBJ2-5, with D perhaps matching TRBD2 (6 bases). The V gene's germline CDR1 is MNHEY and CDR2 SMNVEV (reference sequence). The CDR3 length is 12 residues. The V gene lost 2 bases and the J gene lost 5 bases, with 6 bases spanning the gap. CDR3 in DNA: TGTGCCAGCAGTTTAAGCGGGGAGACCCAGTACTTC. Translating gives CASSLSGETQYF.

As for this clonotype: One end of the junction fails to match germline, which may point to a read error. This rearrangement joins TRBV5-6 to TRBJ2-3, with D perhaps matching TRBD1 (5 bases). The germline CDR1 and CDR2 sequences are SGHDT and YYEEEE. The CDR3 has 14 residues. The CDR3 sequence is CASGFGQGTDAQYF. The CDR3, as DNA: TGTGCCAGCGGCTTTGGGCAGGGCACAGATGCGCAGTATTTT.

The chain uses TRBV2 and TRBJ2-1, with D perhaps matching TRBD2 (6 bases). The ends were cut back, 5 bases at V and 7 bases at J, with 18 bases in the middle. The CDR3 is made up of 15 amino acids. In germline, CDR1 is SNHLY, CDR2 FYNNEI. The CDR3 DNA reads as TGTGCCAGCAGTCCCACTAGCATCTCTCAAAATGAGCAGTTCTTC. Translation gives CASSPTSISQNEQFF.

This clonotype was detected ten times or more. The chain has TRBV5-8 and TRBJ2-5, with 14 bases lining up with TRBD2. Germline-derived CDR1 and CDR2 are SGHTS and YDEGEE. The CDR3 consists of 17 residues. The V gene end was trimmed by 3 bases and the J gene end by 4 bases; junction bases not matched to a gene: 8. As DNA, the CDR3 is TGTGCCAGCAGCTGGCGAGGGACTAGCGGGGGAGGAGAGACCCAGTACTTC. Translation gives CASSWRGTSGGGETQYF. The full variable domain, its missing parts supplied by reference TRBV5-8 and TRBJ2-5, is EAGVTQSPTHLIKTRGQQATLRCSPISGHTSVYWYQQALGLGLQFLLWYDEGEERNRGNFPPRFSGRQFPNYSSELNVNALELEDSALYLCASSWRGTSGGGETQYFGPGTRLLVL.

This rearrangement joins TRBV18 to TRBJ1-6; 11 bases are a match to TRBD1. The germline V gene has CDR1 KGHSH and CDR2 LQKENI. The junction had 3 bases not matched to a gene; V was cut back by 0 bases and J by 14 bases. The CDR3 loop spans 14 amino acids. The CDR3: CASSPPGQGGSLHF. The CDR3 nucleotides read TGTGCCAGCTCACCACCGGGACAGGGGGGATCCCTCCACTTT.

The chain recombines TRBV7-2 with TRBJ1-3; maybe TRBD1 (5 bases). The CDR3 spans 16 residues. Trimming pared 2 bases from V and 0 bases from J, leaving 11 bases between. Germline CDR1 and CDR2: SGHTA and FQGNSA. As DNA, the CDR3 is TGTGCCAGCAGCTTACAGGGCCCCTTCTCTGGAAACACCATATATTTT. Its translation: CASSLQGPFSGNTIYF.

The J gene is TRBJ2-3, the V gene TRBV4-2, with D possibly TRBD2 on 6 matching bases. Trimming took off 0 bases at V and 0 bases at J, with 13 bases between the two ends. This CDR3 region has 17 residues. The germline V gene has CDR1 LGHNA and CDR2 YNFKEQ. CDR3: CASSQDAGRTSTDTQYF. The CDR3 bases are TGTGCCAGCAGCCAAGATGCGGGAAGAACTAGCACAGATACGCAGTATTTT.

CDR3 nucleotides: TGTGCCAGCAGCCATGACCCCACTAGGGGCTACACCTTC. Its translation: CASSHDPTRGYTF. The rearrangement uses TRBV4-2 and TRBJ1-2; D remains unclear. The CDR3 spans 13 residues. Germline V gene lookup returns CDR1 LGHNA and CDR2 YNFKEQ. The V gene lost 3 bases and the J gene lost 8 bases, with 13 bases spanning the gap.

This clonotype was recorded a few times. The V gene is TRBV6-2 or TRBV6-3, the J gene TRBJ2-3; no firm D call. This CDR3 has 14 amino acids. Trimming cost V 0 bases and J 6 bases, with 10 bases left between them. CDR1 is MNHEY and CDR2 is SVGEGT in the germline V gene. CDR3 in DNA: TGTGCCAGCAGTTACTCTCTGACGGCTGATACGCAGTATTTT. Translation: CASSYSLTADTQYF.

This clonotype was recorded a few times. The chain recombines TRBV7-6 with TRBJ2-3, with D perhaps being TRBD1 or TRBD2 (5 bases each). Trimming removed 4 bases from V and 9 bases from J, with 11 bases in between. The CDR3 runs to 12 residues. The germline gives CDR1 SGHVS, CDR2 FNYEAQ. CDR3 DNA: TGTGCCAGCAGCTCCGGTGGGGGAACGCAGTATTTT. This codes for CASSSGGGTQYF.

The CDR3 is CASNSGGPSSYNEQFF. The DNA of the CDR3 is TGTGCCAGCAACTCGGGAGGCCCAAGCTCCTACAATGAGCAGTTCTTC. The gene calls are TRBV6-5 and TRBJ2-1; 7 nucleotides line up with TRBD2. The CDR3 sequence is 16 residues long. The J segment lost 0 bases and the V segment lost 7 bases, leaving 9 bases of the junction unmatched. Germline values: CDR1 MNHEY, CDR2 SVGAGI.

The V call is TRBV6-6, the J call TRBJ2-3; D is unresolved. Germline lookup yields CDR1 MNHNY and CDR2 SVGAGI (reference sequence). V was clipped by 0 bases and J by 0 bases, with 13 bases between them. This CDR3 is built from 17 residues. The chain's CDR3 is CASSYSMGWESTDTQYF. CDR3 DNA sequence: TGTGCCAGCAGTTACTCGATGGGATGGGAAAGCACAGATACGCAGTATTTT.

The rearrangement links TRBV5-1 to TRBJ2-5; unclear D gene. The CDR3 is made up of 14 amino acids. The V and J ends lost 4 bases and 1 base respectively, with 11 bases between them. The germline gives CDR1 SGHRS, CDR2 YFSETQ. Written as DNA, the CDR3 is TGCGCCAGCAGCCCTTCACAAGGCCAAGAGACCCAGTACTTC. Its translation is CASSPSQGQETQYF. The variable domain in full, completed from reference TRBV5-1 and TRBJ2-5, reads KAGVTQTPRYLIKTRGQQVTLSCSPISGHRSVSWYQQTPGQGLQFLFEYFSETQRNKGNFPGRFSGRQFSNSRSEMNVSTLELGDSALYLCASSPSQGQETQYFGPGTRLLVL.

This clonotype turned up a few times. The chain links TRBV7-2 to TRBJ2-5; weak D call: TRBD2 (6 bases). Germline CDR1 and CDR2: SGHTA and FQGNSA. V was trimmed by 1 base and J by 7 bases, leaving 10 bases between them. The length of the CDR3 is 13 residues. CDR3 DNA sequence: TGTGCCAGCAGCTTAGGTAGCGGCGGGACCCAGTACTTC. Translating it yields CASSLGSGGTQYF.

This clonotype has a handful of counts. The rearrangement links TRBV18 to TRBJ2-4; 11 positions agree with TRBD1. The end of the DNA aligns better with TRBJ2-7, so the J call may be wrong. This CDR3 spans 15 amino acids. From germline, CDR1 is KGHSH and CDR2 LQKENI. The DNA for the CDR3 is TGTGCCAGCTCACTGGGACAGGGGGGATACTACGAGCAGTACTTC. Amino acid sequence: CASSLGQGGYYEQYF.

The chain carries TRBV11-2 and TRBJ2-7; tentative D call: TRBD2 (6 bases). Germline-derived CDR1 and CDR2 are SGHAT and FQNNGV. CDR3 length equals 15 residues. The V and J ends lost 4 bases and 0 bases respectively, with 13 bases between them. The CDR3 spells CASSSQGGHSYEQYF. The DNA of the CDR3 is TGTGCCAGCAGCTCCCAGGGAGGTCACTCCTACGAGCAGTACTTC. Full variable domain (rest looked up from reference TRBV11-2 and TRBJ2-7): EAGVAQSPRYKIIEKRQSVAFWCNPISGHATLYWYQQILGQGPKLLIQFQNNGVVDDSQLPKDRFSAERLKGVDSTLKIQPAKLEDSAVYLCASSSQGGHSYEQYFGPGTRLTVT.

The rearrangement links TRBV29-1 to TRBJ1-5; TRBD1 matches at 7 bases. The germline V gene encodes CDR1 SQVTM and CDR2 ANQGSEA. This CDR3 is 13 amino acids long. V lost 4 bases, J lost 5 bases, and 5 bases stayed unmatched. CDR3 in amino acids: CSVGQGGDQPQHF. The CDR3 DNA sequence: TGCAGCGTTGGACAGGGAGGCGATCAGCCCCAGCATTTT.

This clonotype has a handful of counts. The chain is built from TRBV6-5 and TRBJ2-7; the D gene is possibly TRBD2 (5 bases). This CDR3 contains 13 residues. V was pared by 8 bases and J by 2 bases, with 13 bases between. Germline assignment: CDR1 MNHEY and CDR2 SVGAGI. The CDR3 DNA reads TGTGCCAGCCGACGTAGGGAGCCCTACGAGCAGTACTTC. Translation: CASRRREPYEQYF.